This T cell receptor (beta chain) was found in a study of blood T cell repertoires in COVID-19. The wider study: COVID-19 samples, acute and convalescent, were from the United States, Italy and Spain. The analysed material was cDNA or gDNA that came from T cells, B-cell-depleted T cells, or PBMCs.

This CDR3 spans 16 amino acids. Germline CDR1 is SQVTM and CDR2 is ANQGSEA. With V trimmed by 5 bases and J by 2 bases, 10 bases remained unmatched. In the source study's methods: The assay estimated nucleated cells by amplifying reference gene primers. Profiling relied on immunoSEQ multiplex PCR, and the TCRdb table lists in-frame clones only, not all of them. V and J calls and clone size come straight from that table; D and trimming were deduced from the DNA. Altogether around 150,000 clones are present, approximately 88% being singletons, with the ten largest covering under 12%. The rearrangement uses TRBV29-1 and TRBJ2-2; 8 bases fit TRBD1. The sequence was obtained from a man in his 60s with active or convalescent COVID-19. Sequencing used peripheral blood. The CDR3 loop is CSVRDRSGDNTGELFF. The CDR3 coding sequence is TGCAGCGTTCGGGACAGGTCGGGGGACAACACCGGGGAGCTGTTTTTT.